The rows below give T cell receptor beta chains drawn from one sample of a study of T-cell memory formation after mild COVID-19. From the 5' RACE reads, TCRdb called clonotypes with MiXCR, one entry per CDR3 protein. Of around 250,000 distinct CDR3 sequences listed, about 17% were seen once; the top ten hold approximately 25%. The sequencing input was PBMCs or a T cell subset sorted from them (not recorded which). These receptor sequences come from a man between 18 and 35 years old who had mild COVID-19 (a few samples of this study predate the infection). Cell type and time point are not known. Each CDR3 is given with its conserved first and last residue. A D gene is named only where the DNA matches it firmly. The size field is filled for only some rows; it gives once, few, many or a size class.

V	size	D	J	CDR3	DNA
TRBV4-1	many	NA	TRBJ1-1	CASRGPLRGTEAFF	TGCGCCAGCAGAGGGCCCCTCCGTGGAACTGAAGCTTTCTTT
TRBV6-2/TRBV6-3	few	TRBD2	TRBJ2-5	CASSPLGLAGEETQYF	TGTGCCAGCAGCCCCCTGGGACTAGCGGGGGAAGAGACCCAGTACTTC
TRBV27	NA	NA	TRBJ1-5	CASSQMEGQPQHF	TGTGCCAGCAGTCAGATGGAGGGGCAGCCCCAGCATTTT
TRBV21-1	NA	NA	TRBJ2-7	CASSKGDRGLVYEQYF	TGTGCCAGCAGCAAAGGGGACAGGGGGTTAGTTTACGAGCAGTACTTC
TRBV6-5	NA	TRBD2	TRBJ2-1	CASRDSGGAGEQFF	TGTGCCAGCAGGGATAGCGGGGGGGCGGGGGAGCAGTTCTTC
TRBV5-1	NA	NA	TRBJ1-1	CASTPLQGQGTEAFF	TGCGCCAGCACCCCCCTCCAAGGCCAGGGCACTGAAGCTTTCTTT
TRBV7-2	few	NA	TRBJ1-5	CASSLYSSSGEQPQHF	TGTGCCAGCAGCTTATACTCGAGCTCAGGGGAACAGCCCCAGCATTTT
TRBV2	few	NA	TRBJ2-1	CASSVILVGDEQFF	TGTGCCAGCAGTGTCATCCTGGTCGGGGATGAGCAGTTCTTC
TRBV12-3/TRBV12-4	few	NA	TRBJ2-5	CASSPPGATYQETQYF	TGTGCCAGCAGCCCACCCGGGGCAACGTACCAAGAGACCCAGTACTTC
TRBV4-2	NA	TRBD1	TRBJ1-4	CASSHEQGARSEKLFF	TGTGCCAGCAGCCATGAACAGGGGGCGAGAAGTGAAAAACTGTTTTTT
TRBV11-1	NA	NA	TRBJ1-1	CASSPSGRGTEAFF	TGTGCCAGCAGCCCGTCCGGGAGGGGAACTGAAGCTTTCTTT
TRBV6-6	few	NA	TRBJ1-4	CASSPDRKEKLFF	TGTGCCAGCAGCCCCGACCGAAAGGAAAAACTGTTTTTT
TRBV12-3/TRBV12-4	few	TRBD1	TRBJ1-2	CASSPRTGELNGYTF	TGTGCCAGCAGTCCCCGGACAGGGGAATTGAATGGCTACACCTTC
TRBV6-2/TRBV6-3	NA	NA	TRBJ2-4	CASSQTEAIQYF	TGTGCCAGCAGCCAGACTGAAGCCATTCAGTACTTC
TRBV6-5	NA	TRBD1	TRBJ1-5	CASSPTGGRRQPQHF	TGTGCCAGCAGTCCTACAGGGGGCAGGCGGCAGCCCCAGCATTTT
TRBV13	NA	NA	TRBJ2-7	CASSLTPYSYEQYF	TGTGCCAGCAGCTTAACCCCATACTCCTACGAGCAGTACTTC
TRBV3-1	NA	NA	TRBJ1-6	CASSQGGDGPPLHF	TGTGCCAGCAGCCAAGGAGGGGATGGTCCACCCCTCCACTTT
TRBV7-2	NA	NA	TRBJ2-5	CASSPDRPSPQETQYF	TGTGCCAGCAGCCCCGACCGCCCCAGTCCTCAAGAGACCCAGTACTTC
TRBV5-1	many	TRBD2	TRBJ2-5	CASATTGGAFQTQYF	TGCGCCAGCGCCACGACCGGGGGGGCTTTTCAGACCCAGTACTTC
TRBV5-1	NA	NA	TRBJ1-1	CASSLGRTDTEAFF	TGCGCCAGCAGCTTGGGGCGGACGGACACTGAAGCTTTCTTT
TRBV20-1	NA	TRBD1	TRBJ2-5	CSAYGQGPSWETQYF	TGCAGTGCTTATGGACAGGGCCCATCGTGGGAGACCCAGTACTTC
TRBV20-1	NA	NA	TRBJ2-1	CSARQGGNEQFF	TGCAGTGCACGACAGGGAGGGAATGAGCAGTTCTTC
TRBV28	NA	NA	TRBJ1-2	CAVPGRDNYGYTF	TGTGCCGTACCGGGACGGGATAACTATGGCTACACCTTC
TRBV7-9	few	NA	TRBJ2-3	CASSLATFSSTDTQYF	TGTGCCAGCAGCTTAGCAACGTTTTCTAGCACAGATACGCAGTATTTT
TRBV11-2	many	NA	TRBJ2-1	CASSLRGDSSYNEQFF	TGTGCCAGCAGCTTGCGGGGGGACAGCTCCTACAATGAGCAGTTCTTC
TRBV20-1	few	TRBD2	TRBJ2-3	CSAPQLAGAYGDTQYF	TGCAGTGCTCCCCAACTAGCGGGGGCGTACGGGGATACGCAGTATTTT
TRBV9	many	NA	TRBJ2-3	CASSGVTDTQYF	TGTGCCAGCAGCGGGGTCACAGATACGCAGTATTTT
TRBV28	NA	NA	TRBJ2-2	CASSLPTAPTGELFF	TGTGCCAGCAGTCTACCCACCGCCCCCACCGGGGAGCTGTTTTTT
TRBV6-5	NA	NA	TRBJ1-5	CASSYSTGGNQPQHF	TGTGCCAGCAGTTACTCGACGGGGGGCAATCAGCCCCAGCATTTT
TRBV12-3/TRBV12-4	few	NA	TRBJ1-5	CASSLRVGGIQPQHF	TGTGCCAGCAGTTTAAGGGTGGGGGGTATTCAGCCCCAGCATTTT
TRBV4-3	few	NA	TRBJ2-3	CASSLAPTTTSTDTQYF	TGCGCCAGCAGCCTCGCCCCGACTACTACTAGCACAGATACGCAGTATTTT
TRBV6-6	few	TRBD2	TRBJ2-5	CASSYSISGAWETQYF	TGTGCCAGCAGTTACTCGATTAGCGGGGCGTGGGAGACCCAGTACTTC
TRBV20-1	NA	TRBD2	TRBJ2-7	CSAQSSGGSTSYEQYF	TGCAGTGCTCAAAGTAGCGGGGGAAGTACCTCCTACGAGCAGTACTTC
TRBV29-1	NA	NA	TRBJ1-1	CSAVRTTRNTEAFF	TGCAGCGCCGTCCGGACAACCCGGAACACTGAAGCTTTCTTT
TRBV30	NA	TRBD1	TRBJ2-7	CAWSPGQGIVYEQYF	TGTGCCTGGAGTCCCGGACAGGGAATCGTCTACGAGCAGTACTTC
TRBV12-3/TRBV12-4	NA	TRBD1	TRBJ2-1	CASSYVTGGNEQFF	TGTGCCAGCAGCTATGTGACAGGGGGGAATGAGCAGTTCTTC
TRBV6-2/TRBV6-3	few	TRBD1	TRBJ2-4	CASSYPRTGDLQYF	TGTGCCAGCAGTTACCCGCGGACAGGGGATTTACAGTACTTC
TRBV5-5	NA	NA	TRBJ1-5	CASSFAGIEPQHF	TGTGCCAGCAGCTTTGCCGGGATTGAGCCCCAGCATTTT
TRBV29-1	NA	NA	TRBJ2-7	CSVLGLLSYEQYF	TGCAGCGTTTTGGGACTCCTCTCCTACGAGCAGTACTTC
TRBV6-5	NA	TRBD1	TRBJ1-2	CASSYFAGTGIQVAYGYTF	TGTGCCAGCAGTTACTTCGCCGGGACAGGGATACAGGTAGCCTATGGCTACACCTTC
TRBV6-5	many	TRBD2	TRBJ2-2	CASRGTSGGLGGELFF	TGTGCCAGCAGGGGAACTAGCGGGGGTTTGGGCGGGGAGCTGTTTTTT
TRBV11-3	NA	NA	TRBJ2-6	CASSPGTAGANVLTF	TGTGCCAGCAGCCCCGGGACGGCTGGGGCCAACGTCCTGACTTTC
TRBV12-3/TRBV12-4	few	NA	TRBJ2-6	CASEPQSGANVLTF	TGTGCCAGCGAACCCCAGTCCGGGGCCAACGTCCTGACTTTC
TRBV2	NA	NA	TRBJ1-6	CASSAEPQSSYNSPLHF	TGTGCCAGCAGTGCGGAACCGCAGAGCTCCTATAATTCACCCCTCCACTTT
TRBV20-1	few	NA	TRBJ1-1	CSVSSPGRTEAFF	TGCAGTGTCTCCTCCCCGGGGAGGACTGAAGCTTTCTTT
TRBV28	few	TRBD2	TRBJ2-3	CASSLIAGVRDTQYF	TGTGCCAGCAGTTTAATAGCGGGGGTGAGAGATACGCAGTATTTT
TRBV27	NA	NA	TRBJ2-5	CASRFVGGETQETQYF	TGTGCCAGCCGCTTTGTTGGCGGGGAGACCCAAGAGACCCAGTACTTC
TRBV10-3	few	TRBD1	TRBJ1-4	CATCPGTGGEKLFF	TGTGCCACCTGCCCCGGGACAGGGGGTGAAAAACTGTTTTTT
TRBV27	many	NA	TRBJ2-3	CASSQYPLTDTQYF	TGTGCCAGCAGTCAATACCCCCTCACAGATACGCAGTATTTT
TRBV4-3	many	TRBD1	TRBJ2-1	CASSPSGTGPNEQFF	TGCGCCAGCAGTCCCTCCGGGACAGGGCCCAATGAGCAGTTCTTC
TRBV7-8	few	TRBD2	TRBJ2-1	CASSRRPGLADNEQFF	TGTGCCAGCAGCCGAAGACCGGGACTAGCCGACAATGAGCAGTTCTTC
TRBV20-1	NA	NA	TRBJ1-1	CSARPPGTLDTEAFF	TGCAGTGCTCGCCCCCCCGGGACACTCGACACTGAAGCTTTCTTT
TRBV6-5	few	NA	TRBJ1-6	CASSSAWSPLHF	TGTGCCAGCAGTTCGGCTTGGTCACCCCTCCACTTT
TRBV5-5	NA	TRBD1	TRBJ1-4	CASSSGQGDLANEKLFF	TGTGCCAGCAGCTCCGGACAGGGGGATCTGGCTAATGAAAAACTGTTTTTT
TRBV15	NA	NA	TRBJ2-5	CATSTWGGGRETQYF	TGTGCCACCAGCACCTGGGGGGGGGGCCGAGAGACCCAGTACTTC
TRBV7-2	few	TRBD1	TRBJ2-1	CDSSSWTGQNEQFF	TGTGACAGCAGCTCATGGACAGGGCAGAATGAGCAGTTCTTC
TRBV20-1	many	NA	TRBJ2-5	CSASRGYQETQYF	TGCAGTGCTAGTCGGGGGTACCAAGAGACCCAGTACTTC